This T cell receptor (beta chain) was documented in a study of CD4 and CD8 cells across lung adenocarcinoma regions. MiXCR, applied by TCRdb to the PCR reads, yields one record per CDR3 protein. This table has 20,000 or so distinct CDR3 sequences, 50% appearing once. Donors had localized lung adenocarcinoma, a non-small cell lung cancer. This CDR3 has 16 amino acids. Trimming left V 3 bases short and J 12 bases short, with 24 bases between. Per germline, CDR1 MNHNS and CDR2 SASEGT. The sample consisted of CD8+ T cells from the margin of a lung tumor. The sequence derives from a male donor with lung adenocarcinoma. The CD4 and CD8 labels of this study may be unreliable. This chain connects TRBV6-1 to TRBJ2-4, with D perhaps given as TRBD1 or TRBD2 (6 bases each). The CDR3 reads CASSDAGLGAKDTQYF. The CDR3 DNA follows: TGTGCCAGCAGTGACGCGGGGCTGGGGGCCAAAGATACTCAGTACTTC.